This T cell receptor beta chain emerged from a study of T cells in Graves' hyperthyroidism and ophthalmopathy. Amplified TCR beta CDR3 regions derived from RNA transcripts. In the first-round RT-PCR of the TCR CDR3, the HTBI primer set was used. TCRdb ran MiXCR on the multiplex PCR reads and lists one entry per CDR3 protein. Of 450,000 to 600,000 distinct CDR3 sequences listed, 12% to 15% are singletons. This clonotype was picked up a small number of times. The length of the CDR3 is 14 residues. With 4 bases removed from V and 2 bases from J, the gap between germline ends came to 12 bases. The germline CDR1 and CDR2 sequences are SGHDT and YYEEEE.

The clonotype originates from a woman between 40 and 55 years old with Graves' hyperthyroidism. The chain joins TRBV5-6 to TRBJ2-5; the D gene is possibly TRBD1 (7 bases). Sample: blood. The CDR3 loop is CASSAQGGQETQYF. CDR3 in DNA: TGTGCCAGCAGCGCCCAGGGGGGTCAAGAGACCCAGTACTTC.